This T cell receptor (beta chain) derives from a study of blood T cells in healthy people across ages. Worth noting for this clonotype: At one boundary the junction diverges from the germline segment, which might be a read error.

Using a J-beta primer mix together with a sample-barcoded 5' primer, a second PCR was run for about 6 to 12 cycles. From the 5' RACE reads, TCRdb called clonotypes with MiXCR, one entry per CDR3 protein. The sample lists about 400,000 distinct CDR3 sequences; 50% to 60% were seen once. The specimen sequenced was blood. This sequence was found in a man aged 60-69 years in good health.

The CDR3: CAGSQVGQGLYNEQFF. Here the CDR3 DNA reads TGTGCCGGCAGCCAAGTCGGCCAGGGCCTCTACAATGAGCAGTTCTTC. The chain links TRBV14 to TRBJ2-1; perhaps TRBD1 as D (5 bases). The germline CDR1 and CDR2 sequences are SGHDN and FVKESK. The length of the CDR3 is 16 residues.